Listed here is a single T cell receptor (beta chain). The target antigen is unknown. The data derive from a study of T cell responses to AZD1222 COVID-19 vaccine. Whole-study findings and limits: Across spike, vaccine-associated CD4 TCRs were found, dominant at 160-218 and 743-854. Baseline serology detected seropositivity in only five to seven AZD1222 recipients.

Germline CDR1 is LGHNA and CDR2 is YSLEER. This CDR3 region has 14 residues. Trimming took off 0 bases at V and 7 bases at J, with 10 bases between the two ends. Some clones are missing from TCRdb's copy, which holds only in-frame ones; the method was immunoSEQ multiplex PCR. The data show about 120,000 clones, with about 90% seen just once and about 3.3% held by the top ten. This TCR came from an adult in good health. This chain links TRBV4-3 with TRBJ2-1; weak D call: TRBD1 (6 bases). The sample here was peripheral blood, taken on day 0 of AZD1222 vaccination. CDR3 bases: TGCGCCAGCAGCCAAGACGATACAGGGAATGAGCAGTTCTTC. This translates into CASSQDDTGNEQFF.